Given below is one TCR beta chain in context. The antigen remains unidentified. The sample is drawn from a study of shared clonotypes between healthy human individuals. Overall study findings and caveats: Unshared clonotypes carried lower generation probabilities than those common to all four donors.

This table comes from immunoSEQ multiplex PCR, and its TCRdb copy is limited to in-frame clones, with some not included. Of approximately 1.5 million clones listed, 95% to 99% are singletons. The CDR3 runs to 14 residues. Germline V gene lookup returns CDR1 SGHNT and CDR2 YENEEA. V lost 1 base and J 0 bases, leaving 5 bases between the germline ends. This chain links TRBV11-3 with TRBJ2-3; D perhaps matches TRBD2 (5 bases). The receptor was derived from a man aged 25 to 45 in good health. The sequenced sample was naive CD4+ T cells sorted from blood. Subset given: CD45RA+ positively selected. The CDR3 loop reads CASSLAGSTDTQYF. The DNA for the CDR3 is TGTGCCAGCAGCTTAGCGGGGAGCACAGATACGCAGTATTTT.